These T cell receptor beta chains were read from a single sample in a study of T cell responses to AZD1222 COVID-19 vaccine. The table came from immunoSEQ multiplex PCR; TCRdb's copy has only in-frame clones and leaves some out. This table has around 140,000 clones, just over 90% appearing once. The sequencing here drew on peripheral blood, taken on day 0 of MenACWY control vaccination. The receptors here all came from an adult in good health. Each CDR3 is given with its conserved first and last residue. Each record gives: clone size, J gene, D gene, CDR3 length, V gene, CDR3 DNA, CDR3 protein. A D gene is named only where the DNA matches it firmly. Expanded clones are given a class, and other clones once, few, many or no size at all.

NA | TRBJ2-3 | TRBD2 | 14 | TRBV18 | TGTGCCAGCTCTCCGGGACTAGTCCCAGATACGCAGTATTTT | CASSPGLVPDTQYF
NA | TRBJ2-1 | TRBD2 | 16 | TRBV19 | TGTGCCAGTAGTATAGGTAGCGGGGGCCCCAACAATGAGCAGTTCTTC | CASSIGSGGPNNEQFF
NA | TRBJ1-4 | NA | 15 | TRBV7-9 | TGTGCCAGCAGCCAAGGGAGGGGAGGCAATGAAAAACTGTTTTTT | CASSQGRGGNEKLFF
once | TRBJ1-1 | NA | 18 | TRBV15 | TGTGCCACCAGCAGAGCCCTTGAAGCAGGAAGAAGGGACACTGAAGCTTTCTTT | CATSRALEAGRRDTEAFF
once | TRBJ1-2 | NA | 13 | TRBV6-5 | TGTGCCAGCAGCCAGGGGCTAAACTATGGCTACACCTTC | CASSQGLNYGYTF
NA | TRBJ2-3 | TRBD2 | 17 | TRBV7-8 | TGTGCCAGCAGTCGACAGACTAGCGGGGAAGGCACAGATACGCAGTATTTT | CASSRQTSGEGTDTQYF
NA | TRBJ1-1 | NA | 14 | TRBV2 | TGTGCCAGCACTTCAGGCTCGCCGGTAGCTGAAGCTTTCTTT | CASTSGSPVAEAFF
NA | TRBJ1-5 | NA | 14 | TRBV5-8 | TGTGCCAGCAGCCAGAAGGGGTGGGATCAGCCCCAGCATTTT | CASSQKGWDQPQHF
NA | TRBJ1-1 | NA | 13 | TRBV6-5 | TGTGCCAGCAGTTCACTACTGAACACTGAAGCTTTCTTT | CASSSLLNTEAFF
NA | TRBJ1-6 | NA | 14 | TRBV6-5 | TGTGCCAGCATCGATGGACAGTCTATGTCACCCCTCCACTTT | CASIDGQSMSPLHF
NA | TRBJ1-6 | NA | 14 | TRBV7-9 | TGTGCCAGCAGCTTTGACAGTTCTAATTCACCCCTCCACTTT | CASSFDSSNSPLHF
NA | TRBJ1-2 | NA | 11 | TRBV20-1 | TGCAGTGCTTTTTTTTCCTATGGCTACACCTTC | CSAFFSYGYTF
NA | TRBJ1-1 | NA | 15 | TRBV18 | TGTGCCAGCTCACCACCGACCCTTTGGCCGGGTGAAGCTTTCTTT | CASSPPTLWPGEAFF
NA | TRBJ2-7 | NA | 16 | TRBV4-3 | TGCGCCAGCAGCCAAGATCTACGGGGGAGTGACTACGAGCAGTACTTC | CASSQDLRGSDYEQYF
NA | TRBJ1-1 | NA | 13 | TRBV12-3/TRBV12-4 | TGTGCCAGCAGTTTACATGGAACAACTGAAGCTTTCTTT | CASSLHGTTEAFF
NA | TRBJ2-1 | TRBD1 | 15 | TRBV19 | TGTGCCAGTAGCTTAGACAGGGGGTCCTACAATGAGCAGTTCTTC | CASSLDRGSYNEQFF
NA | TRBJ2-1 | TRBD2 | 16 | TRBV5-1 | TGCGCCAGCAGCCCCTGGACTAGCGGGAGTTATAAGGAGCAGTTCTTC | CASSPWTSGSYKEQFF
NA | TRBJ2-7 | NA | 13 | TRBV5-4 | TGTGCCAGCAGCCCGTACACGAGTTACGAGCAGTACTTC | CASSPYTSYEQYF
NA | TRBJ2-3 | TRBD2 | 11 | TRBV6-5 | TGTGCCAGCAGTAAAACTAGCGGGGGGGTTTTT | CASSKTSGGVF
NA | TRBJ2-1 | NA | 15 | TRBV2 | TGTGCCAGCAGTGAGGTAGAAACTACATACAATGAGCAGTTCTTC | CASSEVETTYNEQFF
NA | TRBJ1-2 | NA | 14 | TRBV6-5 | TGTGCCAGCAGTTACAGGCAGGGAAACTATGGCTACACCTTC | CASSYRQGNYGYTF
NA | TRBJ1-1 | NA | 16 | TRBV19 | TGTGCCAGTAGTTCCCGACGACAGGCGACGAACACTGAAGCTTTCTTT | CASSSRRQATNTEAFF
NA | TRBJ1-1 | NA | 12 | TRBV5-8 | TGTGCCAGCAGCTTGATAAGGAGTGAAGCTTTCTTT | CASSLIRSEAFF
NA | TRBJ1-1 | NA | 14 | TRBV9 | TGTGCCAGCAGCTACGGGAGACTGAACACTGAAGCTTTCTTT | CASSYGRLNTEAFF
NA | TRBJ2-3 | NA | 15 | TRBV11-2 | TGTGCCAGCAGCTCCTCCCTAGCCCGCCCAGATACGCAGTATTTT | CASSSSLARPDTQYF
NA | TRBJ2-3 | NA | 12 | TRBV7-3 | TGTGCCAGCAGCCCCGACTCTGATACGCAGTATTTT | CASSPDSDTQYF
NA | TRBJ1-1 | NA | 15 | TRBV18 | TGTGCCAGCTCACCCACCGCGGTAAAGGACACTGAAGCTTTCTTT | CASSPTAVKDTEAFF
NA | TRBJ1-4 | TRBD1 | 13 | TRBV24-1 | TGTGCCACCAGTCCAGGGGGTAATGAAAAACTGTTTTTT | CATSPGGNEKLFF
few | TRBJ2-1 | NA | 15 | TRBV19 | TGTGCCAGTAGTATAGTATGGGGCGCATACAATGAGCAGTTCTTC | CASSIVWGAYNEQFF